This TCR beta chain appears in the sequencing data of a study of response to subunit inactivated influenza vaccine. The CDR3 extends over 15 amino acids. V shed 0 bases and J shed 8 bases, with 18 bases lying between them. CDR1 and CDR2 from the germline V gene are SGDLS and YYNGEE. TCRdb re-called the RT-PCR reads with MiXCR, one entry per CDR3 protein. The table records over 450,000 distinct CDR3 sequences, roughly 13% of them present only once. The sample here was PBMCs from blood, taken more than 35 days after vaccination. The receptor was isolated from a man aged 45-60 years who received an inactivated influenza vaccine. The genes are TRBV9 and TRBJ2-7, with D hard to call. DNA for the CDR3: TGTGCCAGCAGCGTAGATCCCAAGATAAACTCCAAGCAGTACTTC. This translates into CASSVDPKINSKQYF.